This T cell receptor beta chain was captured by sequencing in a study of T-cell reconstitution after alpha-beta-depleted transplantation in children. Unique molecular identifiers were used to barcode this TCRbeta library. MiXCR, run by TCRdb on the PCR reads, gives a single entry per CDR3 protein. This sample has about 980,000 distinct CDR3 sequences, with roughly 29% found just once. Germline V gene lookup returns CDR1 DFQATT and CDR2 SNEGSKA (reference sequence). J was trimmed by 3 bases and V by 6 bases; bases with no gene match: 9. The CDR3 totals 14 residues. About this clonotype itself: Its antigen is as yet unknown.

Study-level findings and limits: From newly produced T cells came most of the T-cell counts and diversity one year after transplant. The origin of high day-60 TCRbeta diversity in some patients lay in surviving recipient T cells and thymic progenitors. The origin of alpha-beta T cells about two months after transplant was reportedly several hundred expanded graft clones.

The receptor comes from a boy under three years old who had a stem cell transplant for SCID, so the T cells may come from the graft donor. This chain uses TRBV20-1 with TRBJ2-3, with 7 bases aligning to TRBD2. This specimen consisted of PBMCs, mostly from graft donor cells, obtained 360 days after TCRalphabeta/CD19-depleted stem cell transplant. The CDR3 DNA reads as TGCAGTGCCCGAACTAGCGCCGGAACAGATACGCAGTATTTT. Its protein is CSARTSAGTDTQYF.